One sample yielded the 19 T cell receptor beta chains listed below, sequenced in a study of OX40 agonist ivuxolimab in advanced cancers. Profiling relied on immunoSEQ multiplex PCR, and the TCRdb table lists in-frame clones only, not all of them. The sample holds some 90,000 clones, around 90% seen once. The sample here was CD4+ or CD8+ T cells sorted from blood, taken in a trial of the OX40 agonist ivuxolimab. The receptor source for this set is an adult with an advanced solid tumor such as melanoma, head and neck, liver or kidney cancer.

V is TRBV7-8 and J is TRBJ2-3, with 7 bases aligning to TRBD2. Germline values: CDR1 SGHVS, CDR2 FQNEAQ. V trimming: 4 bases; J trimming: 0 bases; junction bases outside the gene matches: 4. The CDR3 sequence is 15 residues long. CDR3 in amino acids: CASSSREGSTDTQYF. CDR3 nucleotides: TGTGCCAGCAGCTCCAGGGAGGGGAGCACAGATACGCAGTATTTT.

The chain combines TRBV6-5 with TRBJ1-2; D is undetermined. CDR3 length: 13 residues. Per germline, CDR1 MNHEY and CDR2 SVGAGI. Trimming shortened V by 2 bases and J by 7 bases, and 11 bases separated the two germline ends. CDR3 amino acids: CASSYGSVGGYTF. In DNA form, the CDR3 reads TGTGCCAGCAGTTACGGAAGCGTTGGTGGCTACACCTTC.

The chain carries TRBV9 and TRBJ1-2, with D uncertain. There are 15 residues in the CDR3. Trimming shortened V by 3 bases and J by 6 bases, and 18 bases separated the two germline ends. Germline CDR1 SGDLS, CDR2 YYNGEE. The chain's CDR3 is CASSGGPRLGNGYTF. CDR3 DNA sequence: TGTGCCAGCAGCGGAGGACCGAGGCTGGGTAATGGCTACACCTTC.

This clone was detected once. This chain joins TRBV9 and TRBJ1-3, with a weak D call TRBD1 (6 bases). The CDR3 totals 15 residues. V was shortened by 4 bases and J by 0 bases, with 11 bases between the two germline ends. Germline V gives CDR1 SGDLS, CDR2 YYNGEE. In DNA form, the CDR3 reads TGTGCCAGCAGCCTCGGGGACAACTCTGGAAACACCATATATTTT. Its protein is CASSLGDNSGNTIYF.

The V gene is TRBV6-6, the J gene TRBJ2-3; maybe TRBD2 (6 bases). V was shortened by 9 bases and J by 8 bases, with 15 bases between the two germline ends. CDR1 and CDR2 from the germline V gene are MNHNY and SVGAGI (reference sequence). The CDR3 has 12 residues. The CDR3 bases are TGTGCCAGTACAGCGAGGGACTTTACGCAGTATTTT. Encoded protein: CASTARDFTQYF.

The chain employs TRBV2 and TRBJ2-1; 15 bases are shared with TRBD2. The length of the CDR3 is 15 residues. J gave up 8 bases and V 9 bases, and 8 bases lay outside the gene matches. Germline V CDR1 and CDR2: SNHLY, FYNNEI. The DNA of the CDR3 is TGTGCCAGAGCCCGGACTAGCGGGAGGGCGCATGAGCAGTTCTTC. Translating gives CARARTSGRAHEQFF.

The chain couples TRBV5-6 to TRBJ2-7; 9 bases line up with TRBD1. Looked up from germline, CDR1 is SGHDT and CDR2 is YYEEEE. After removal of 5 bases from V and 0 bases from J, the junction contained 6 bases not matched to a gene. This CDR3 spans 15 amino acids. The CDR3 loop reads CASRYGTGPSYEQYF. Written as DNA, the CDR3 is TGTGCCAGCAGGTACGGGACAGGGCCCTCCTACGAGCAGTACTTC. Full variable domain (rest looked up from reference TRBV5-6 and TRBJ2-7): DAGVTQSPTHLIKTRGQQVTLRCSPKSGHDTVSWYQQALGQGPQFIFQYYEEEERQRGNFPDRFSGHQFPNYSSELNVNALLLGDSALYLCASRYGTGPSYEQYFGPGTRLTVT.

V and J are TRBV29-1 and TRBJ1-2, with D perhaps TRBD1 (5 bases). Germline V gives CDR1 SQVTM, CDR2 ANQGSEA. The CDR3 runs 13 residues. V lost 6 bases and J 6 bases, leaving 17 bases between the germline ends. Here the CDR3 reads CSVPGQDEDGYTF. DNA of the CDR3: TGCAGCGTCCCGGGGCAAGATGAAGATGGCTACACCTTC.

This chain links TRBV7-9 with TRBJ1-4; TRBD1 matches at 8 bases. The CDR3 has 16 residues. Germline V gene lookup returns CDR1 SEHNR and CDR2 FQNEAQ (reference sequence). V dropped 0 bases and J dropped 4; count of bases not matched to a gene: 4. For the CDR3, the DNA is TGTGCCAGCAGCTTAGCCCGGACAGGGATTAATGAAAAACTGTTTTTT. Its protein product is CASSLARTGINEKLFF.

The chain employs TRBV6-8 and TRBJ1-5; D is undetermined. CDR1 and CDR2 (germline): MNHGY, SAAAGT. The CDR3 spans 12 residues. V lost 9 bases and J lost 1, with 7 bases in between. CDR3 bases: TGTGCCAGTGAGAGGAGCAATCAGCCCCAGCATTTT. Protein: CASERSNQPQHF.

The chain carries TRBV5-8 and TRBJ2-1; 7 nucleotides align to TRBD1. Germline assignment: CDR1 SGHTS and CDR2 YDEGEE. This CDR3 has 15 residues. V gave up 1 base and J gave up 2 bases; unmatched junction bases: 3. CDR3 in amino acids: CASSLYQGAYNEQFF. CDR3 nucleotides: TGTGCCAGCAGCTTGTACCAGGGGGCCTACAATGAGCAGTTCTTC.

This clone was seen a few times. This rearrangement joins TRBV2 to TRBJ1-2; D unresolved. V dropped 4 bases and J dropped 0 bases, with 9 bases sitting between them. Germline V CDR1 and CDR2: SNHLY, FYNNEI. This CDR3 is 14 amino acids long. The CDR3 loop reads CASSGAAANYGYTF. Here the CDR3 DNA reads TGTGCCAGCAGTGGTGCCGCAGCTAACTATGGCTACACCTTC.

The chain carries TRBV20-1 and TRBJ1-1, with D uncertain. Looked up from germline, CDR1 is DFQATT and CDR2 is SNEGSKA (reference sequence). The V and J ends lost 3 bases and 11 bases respectively, with 10 bases between them. The CDR3 consists of 10 residues. CDR3 nucleotide sequence: TGCAGTGCTAGTCCGATGGGCGCTTTCTTT. Its protein product is CSASPMGAFF.

J is TRBJ2-7 and V is TRBV15; no firm D call. The CDR3 length is 14 residues. Germline V gene lookup returns CDR1 LNHNV and CDR2 YYDKDF (reference sequence). Trimming cost V 0 bases and J 4 bases, with 10 bases left between them. CDR3 DNA sequence: TGTGCCACCAGCAGAGAAGGGTTTAGTTACGAGCAGTACTTC. Its translation is CATSREGFSYEQYF. The full variable domain, rest sourced from reference TRBV15 and TRBJ2-7, is DAMVIQNPRYQVTQFGKPVTLSCSQTLNHNVMYWYQQKSSQAPKLLFHYYDKDFNNEADTPDNFQSRRPNTSFCFLDIRSPGLGDTAMYLCATSREGFSYEQYFGPGTRLTVT.

The chain recombines TRBV5-4 with TRBJ2-3, with D perhaps being TRBD1 or TRBD2 (6 bases each). This CDR3 contains 15 residues. The germline V gene encodes CDR1 SGHNT and CDR2 YYREEE (reference sequence). Trimming took 0 bases from V and 4 from J, leaving 12 bases between them. CDR3 protein: CASSLVTGASDTQYF. The CDR3 DNA reads as TGTGCCAGCAGCTTGGTGACGGGGGCCTCAGATACGCAGTATTTT.

The chain uses TRBV6-5 and TRBJ1-1; weak D call: TRBD1 (5 bases). The germline V gene has CDR1 MNHEY and CDR2 SVGAGI. The V and J ends lost 4 bases and 5 bases respectively, with 14 bases between them. This CDR3 has 14 amino acids. In nucleotides, the CDR3 is TGTGCCAGCAGTTCCCCGGGACCCACGACTGAAGCTTTCTTT. The encoded protein is CASSSPGPTTEAFF.

This chain joins TRBV29-1 and TRBJ1-2; weak D call: TRBD1 (5 bases). The length of the CDR3 is 12 residues. Germline-derived CDR1 and CDR2 are SQVTM and ANQGSEA. Trimming took 3 bases from V and 4 from J, leaving 9 bases between them. CDR3 in amino acids: CSVERGSYGYTF. Written as DNA, the CDR3 is TGCAGCGTTGAGAGGGGCAGCTATGGCTACACCTTC.

The chain joins TRBV28 to TRBJ1-2, with TRBD1 matching over 7 bases. The CDR3 is 14 amino acids. In germline, CDR1 is MDHEN, CDR2 SYDVKM. Unmatched junction bases numbered 6, after V lost 6 bases and J lost 2 bases. The CDR3 is CASSPGQTNYGYTF. CDR3 bases: TGTGCCAGCAGCCCGGGACAGACCAACTATGGCTACACCTTC.

The rearrangement uses TRBV5-5 and TRBJ2-3, with 8 bases lining up with TRBD1. J was trimmed by 3 bases and V by 2 bases; bases with no gene match: 2. CDR3 size: 14 residues. CDR1 SGHKS and CDR2 YYEKEE come from the germline V gene (reference sequence). CDR3 DNA: TGTGCCAGCAGCTTCAGGGGGCCGACAGATACGCAGTATTTT. As protein: CASSFRGPTDTQYF.